A single sample is the source of the 16 T cell receptor beta chains below, sequenced in a study of patients and donors after allogeneic stem cell transplantation. TCRdb used MiXCR to reprocess the RT-PCR reads, holding one entry per CDR3 protein. The table records about a million distinct CDR3 sequences, approximately 18% of them present only once. Input material: blood, either unsorted or a sorted T cell fraction (not recorded which). The receptors here all came from a human donor who was either an allogeneic HSCT recipient or a stem cell or donor lymphocyte infusion donor (not recorded which). It is not recorded whose cells these are; they may come from a transplant donor.

V gene TRBV20-1 combines with J gene TRBJ2-1; TRBD2 agrees at 10 bases. CDR1 and CDR2 (germline): DFQATT, SNEGSKA (reference sequence). The CDR3 is made up of 15 amino acids. The V and J ends lost 0 bases and 8 bases, in that order; junction bases with no gene match: 7. CDR3 sequence: CSARDRLAGVYEQFF. The CDR3 bases are TGCAGTGCTAGAGATCGGCTAGCGGGAGTCTATGAGCAGTTCTTC.

The rearrangement uses TRBV28 and TRBJ2-7, with 10 bases identical to TRBD2. CDR1 and CDR2 from the germline V gene are MDHEN and SYDVKM. The CDR3 contains 15 residues. The junction had 4 bases not matched to a gene; V was cut back by 5 bases and J by 0 bases. The CDR3 bases are TGTGCCAGCAGTAATGGACTAGCGGCCTCCTACGAGCAGTACTTC. Translating gives CASSNGLAASYEQYF.

This clonotype has more than one count but fewer than ten. V is TRBV12-3 or TRBV12-4 and J is TRBJ1-3, with 10 bases that match TRBD1. There are 17 residues in the CDR3. With 0 bases clipped from V and 3 bases from J, the junction kept 5 bases outside the gene matches. CDR3 region: CASSLARDRGLGNTIYF. CDR3 nucleotides: TGTGCCAGCAGTTTAGCCCGCGACAGGGGGCTTGGAAACACCATATATTTT.

V gene TRBV5-1 combines with J gene TRBJ1-1, with 7 bases fitting TRBD1. From germline, CDR1 is SGHRS and CDR2 YFSETQ. The V and J ends lost 0 bases and 1 base, in that order; junction bases with no gene match: 3. The CDR3 extends over 15 amino acids. Here the CDR3 DNA reads TGCGCCAGCAGCTTGGAGGGGGCAAAGAACACTGAAGCTTTCTTT. Translated: CASSLEGAKNTEAFF.

In this sample, this clonotype turned up a few times. This sequence joins TRBV20-1 and TRBJ1-2, with D uncertain. The ends were cut back, 5 bases at V and 8 bases at J, with 12 bases in the middle. CDR1 and CDR2 (germline): DFQATT, SNEGSKA (reference sequence). The CDR3 consists of 11 residues. CDR3 in amino acids: CSAVLLAGYTF. The CDR3, as DNA: TGCAGTGCTGTCCTATTGGCGGGCTACACCTTC.

A few counts support this clonotype. The chain recombines TRBV12-3 or TRBV12-4 with TRBJ1-5; D not certain. V lost 1 base and J 4 bases, leaving 5 bases between the germline ends. The CDR3 contains 13 residues. CDR3 in amino acids: CASSLVTNQPQHF. In DNA, the CDR3 is TGTGCCAGCAGTTTAGTGACTAATCAGCCCCAGCATTTT.

The chain carries TRBV6-5 and TRBJ1-2, with D maybe TRBD1 (6 bases). Germline CDR1 MNHEY, CDR2 SVGAGI. This CDR3 is built from 15 residues. V was shortened by 2 bases and J by 0 bases, with 10 bases between the two germline ends. This CDR3 reads CASSYGTHANYGYTF. The CDR3, as DNA: TGTGCCAGCAGTTACGGGACACATGCTAACTATGGCTACACCTTC.

This clonotype was counted only a few times. This chain uses TRBV4-1 with TRBJ2-2, with TRBD2 matching over 10 bases. Germline CDR1 is MGHRA and CDR2 is YSYEKL. This CDR3 region has 18 residues. J gave up 6 bases and V 0 bases, and 10 bases lay outside the gene matches. CDR3 sequence: CASSQDSPSGSAPGELFF. The CDR3 nucleotides are TGCGCCAGCAGCCAAGATAGCCCTAGCGGGAGCGCCCCCGGGGAGCTGTTTTTT.

This clonotype was seen just once. The chain employs TRBV4-1 and TRBJ1-2; D is unresolved. Germline-derived CDR1 and CDR2 are MGHRA and YSYEKL. Trimming took 0 bases from V and 1 from J, leaving 15 bases between them. This CDR3 has 17 residues. The chain's CDR3 is CASSQDGEGIGNYGYTF. The CDR3 DNA sequence: TGCGCCAGCAGCCAAGACGGTGAGGGAATAGGTAACTATGGCTACACCTTC.

The chain has TRBV5-1 and TRBJ2-7; either TRBD1 or TRBD2 may supply D (5 bases each). This CDR3 contains 14 residues. The V end was cut by 1 base, the J end by 2 bases, with 10 bases between. Germline V CDR1 and CDR2: SGHRS, YFSETQ. CDR3 loop: CASSLRDAPYEQYF. In DNA, the CDR3 is TGCGCCAGCAGCTTGAGGGACGCCCCCTACGAGCAGTACTTC.

The chain couples TRBV30 to TRBJ2-1; D gene unclear. This CDR3 spans 11 amino acids. Germline-derived CDR1 and CDR2 are GTSNPN and SVGIG (reference sequence). Deletions cut 4 bases from V and 8 bases from J, with 9 bases between. The CDR3 loop reads CAWTSLDEQFF. CDR3 DNA sequence: TGTGCCTGGACTAGTCTGGATGAGCAGTTCTTC.

This clonotype was picked up a small number of times. This chain connects TRBV2 to TRBJ1-2; 8 positions match TRBD1. The CDR3 contains 15 residues. The germline V gene encodes CDR1 SNHLY and CDR2 FYNNEI. The V gene end was trimmed by 6 bases and the J gene end by 1 base; junction bases not matched to a gene: 7. The CDR3 protein is CASRRQGARNYGYTF. The CDR3 DNA follows: TGTGCCAGCAGACGCCAGGGGGCGCGTAACTATGGCTACACCTTC.

This clonotype has just a few counts. The J gene is TRBJ2-7, the V gene TRBV6-5; D tentatively fits TRBD1 or TRBD2 (7 bases each). Germline V gives CDR1 MNHEY, CDR2 SVGAGI. V was shortened by 2 bases and J by 2 bases, with 13 bases between the two germline ends. The CDR3 is made up of 15 amino acids. CDR3 protein: CASSYIRGGTYEQYF. CDR3 bases: TGTGCCAGCAGTTACATCAGGGGGGGAACCTACGAGCAGTACTTC.

In this sample, this clonotype turned up a few times. The V call is TRBV5-1, the J call TRBJ2-1; TRBD2 agrees at 11 bases. Trimming took 1 base from V and 9 from J; bases not matched to a gene: 3. CDR3 length: 14 amino acids. Germline values: CDR1 SGHRS, CDR2 YFSETQ. The CDR3 nucleotides are TGCGCCAGCAGCTTGAGTAGCGGGAGGGCTGAGCAGTTCTTC. Translating gives CASSLSSGRAEQFF.

This chain connects TRBV20-1 to TRBJ2-5, with D perhaps matching TRBD2 (6 bases). Deletions cut 3 bases from V and 2 bases from J, with 13 bases between. CDR1 is DFQATT and CDR2 is SNEGSKA in the germline V gene (reference sequence). This CDR3 comprises 14 residues. CDR3 region: CSARRDGSQETQYF. CDR3 DNA: TGCAGTGCTAGGCGGGACGGAAGTCAAGAGACCCAGTACTTC.

V usage is TRBV9 and J usage is TRBJ2-5; 10 bases match TRBD2. V shed 4 bases and J 4 bases; nucleotides not matched to a gene: 13. The CDR3 extends over 17 amino acids. Germline V gene lookup returns CDR1 SGDLS and CDR2 YYNGEE. CDR3 protein: CASSPQWLAGGGETQYF. The DNA of the CDR3 is TGTGCCAGCAGCCCCCAGTGGTTAGCGGGAGGAGGAGAGACCCAGTACTTC.